Listed here is a single T cell receptor (beta chain). These data belong to a study of blood T cell repertoires in COVID-19. CDR3 length: 15 residues. The germline V and J ends were trimmed by 2 bases and 7 bases, with 14 bases remaining between them. The germline V gene has CDR1 WNHNN and CDR2 SYGVQD (reference sequence). Method: immunoSEQ multiplex PCR; TCRdb's copy keeps in-frame clones and lacks some. The data show around 160,000 clones, about 83% seen once. J is TRBJ1-4 and V is TRBV10-1; D might be TRBD1 (5 bases). The source is a woman aged 50 to 60 who had been exposed to COVID-19. The specimen was PBMCs or T cells enriched from blood (not recorded which). The CDR3 DNA reads as TGCGCCAGCAGTGAGGGGCGTGGGGCAGGTGAAAAACTGTTTTTT. Encoded protein: CASSEGRGAGEKLFF.